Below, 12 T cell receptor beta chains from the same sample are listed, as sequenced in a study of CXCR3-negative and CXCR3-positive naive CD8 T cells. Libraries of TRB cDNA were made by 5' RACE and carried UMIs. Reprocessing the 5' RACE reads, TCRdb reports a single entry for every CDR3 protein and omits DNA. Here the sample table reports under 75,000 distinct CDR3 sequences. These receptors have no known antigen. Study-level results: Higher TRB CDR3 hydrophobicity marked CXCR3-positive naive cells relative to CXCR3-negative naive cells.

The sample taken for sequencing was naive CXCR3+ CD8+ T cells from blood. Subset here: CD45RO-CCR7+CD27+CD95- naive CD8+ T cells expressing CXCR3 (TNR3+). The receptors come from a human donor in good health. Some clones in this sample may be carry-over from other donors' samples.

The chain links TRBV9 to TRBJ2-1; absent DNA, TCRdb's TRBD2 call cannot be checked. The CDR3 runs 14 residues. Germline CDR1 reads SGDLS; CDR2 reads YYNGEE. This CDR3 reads CASSPTSEYNEQFF. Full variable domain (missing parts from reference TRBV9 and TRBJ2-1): DSGVTQTPKHLITATGQRVTLRCSPRSGDLSVYWYQQSLDQGLQFLIQYYNGEERAKGNILERFSAQQFPDLHSELNLSSLELGDSALYFCASSPTSEYNEQFFGPGTRLTVL.

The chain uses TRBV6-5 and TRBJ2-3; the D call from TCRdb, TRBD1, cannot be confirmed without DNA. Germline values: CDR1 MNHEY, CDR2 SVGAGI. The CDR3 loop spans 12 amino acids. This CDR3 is CASSYPGDTQYF.

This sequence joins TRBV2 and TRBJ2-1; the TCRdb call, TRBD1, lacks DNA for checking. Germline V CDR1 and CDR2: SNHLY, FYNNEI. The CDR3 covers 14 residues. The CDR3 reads CAARLGGAKNEQFF.

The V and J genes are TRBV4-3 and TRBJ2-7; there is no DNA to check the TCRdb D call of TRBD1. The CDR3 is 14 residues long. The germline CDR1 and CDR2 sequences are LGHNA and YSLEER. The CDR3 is CASSQDLAWAEQYF.

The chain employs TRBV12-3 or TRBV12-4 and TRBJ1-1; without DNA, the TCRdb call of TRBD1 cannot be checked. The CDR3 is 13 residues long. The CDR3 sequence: CASSLQGPTEAFF.

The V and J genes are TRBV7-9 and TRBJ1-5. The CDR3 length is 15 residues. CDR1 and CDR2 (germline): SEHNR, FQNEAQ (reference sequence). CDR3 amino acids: CAVVEGSDSNQPQHF.

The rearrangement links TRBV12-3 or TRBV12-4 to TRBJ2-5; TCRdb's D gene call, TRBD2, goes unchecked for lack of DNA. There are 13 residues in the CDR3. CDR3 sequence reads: CASSWALGETQYF.

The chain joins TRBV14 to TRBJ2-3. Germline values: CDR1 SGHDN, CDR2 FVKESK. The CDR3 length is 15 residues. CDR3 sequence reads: CASSNRGAGTDTQYF.

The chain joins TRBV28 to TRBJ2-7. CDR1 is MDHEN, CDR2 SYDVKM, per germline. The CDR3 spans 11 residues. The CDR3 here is CASSSITEQYF.

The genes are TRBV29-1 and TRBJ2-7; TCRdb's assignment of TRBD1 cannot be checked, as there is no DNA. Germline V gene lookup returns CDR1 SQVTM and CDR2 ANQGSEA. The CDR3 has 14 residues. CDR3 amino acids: CSVDRPGGSYEQYF.

The CDR3 loop reads CASSDIAIRGYTF. This chain uses TRBV2 with TRBJ1-2. Germline V gives CDR1 SNHLY, CDR2 FYNNEI. There are 13 residues in the CDR3.

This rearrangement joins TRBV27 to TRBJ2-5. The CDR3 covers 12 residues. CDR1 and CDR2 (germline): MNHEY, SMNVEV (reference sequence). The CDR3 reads CASSDRQETQYF.